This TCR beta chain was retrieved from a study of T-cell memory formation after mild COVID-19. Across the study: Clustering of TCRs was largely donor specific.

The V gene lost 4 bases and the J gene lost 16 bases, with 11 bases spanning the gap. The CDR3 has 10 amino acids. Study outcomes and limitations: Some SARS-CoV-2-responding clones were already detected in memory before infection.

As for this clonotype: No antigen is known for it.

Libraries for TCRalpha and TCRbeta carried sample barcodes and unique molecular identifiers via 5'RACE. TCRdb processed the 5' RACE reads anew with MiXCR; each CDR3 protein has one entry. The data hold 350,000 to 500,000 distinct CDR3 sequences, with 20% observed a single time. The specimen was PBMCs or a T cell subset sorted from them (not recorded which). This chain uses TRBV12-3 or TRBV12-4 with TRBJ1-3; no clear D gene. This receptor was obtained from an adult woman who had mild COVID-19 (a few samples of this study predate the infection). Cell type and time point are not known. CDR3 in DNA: TGTGCCAGCAGTTCGTACGCCGTTTATTTT. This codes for CASSSYAVYF.